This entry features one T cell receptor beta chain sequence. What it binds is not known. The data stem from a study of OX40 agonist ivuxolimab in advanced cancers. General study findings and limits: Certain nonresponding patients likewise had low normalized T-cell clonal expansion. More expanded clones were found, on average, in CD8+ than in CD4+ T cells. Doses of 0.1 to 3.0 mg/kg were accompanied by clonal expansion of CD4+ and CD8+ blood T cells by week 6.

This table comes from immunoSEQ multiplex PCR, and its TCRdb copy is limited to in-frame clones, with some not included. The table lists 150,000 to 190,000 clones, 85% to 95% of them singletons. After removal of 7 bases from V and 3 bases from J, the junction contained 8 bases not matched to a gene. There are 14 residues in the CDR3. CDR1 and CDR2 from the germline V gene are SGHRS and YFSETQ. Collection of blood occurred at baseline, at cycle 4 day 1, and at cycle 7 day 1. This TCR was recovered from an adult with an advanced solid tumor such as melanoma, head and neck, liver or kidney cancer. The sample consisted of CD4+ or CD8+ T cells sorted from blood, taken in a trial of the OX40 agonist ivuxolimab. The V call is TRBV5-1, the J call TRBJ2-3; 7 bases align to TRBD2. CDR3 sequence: CASFHQGGTDTQYF. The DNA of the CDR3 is TGCGCCAGCTTCCACCAGGGAGGGACAGATACGCAGTATTTT.